This T cell receptor (beta chain) was observed in a study of identical twins. Study-level results: Model-predicted out-of-frame TCR alpha sharing fell below observed values in monozygotic twins.

This clonotype appeared many times. Its specificity is unknown. At one boundary the junction diverges from the germline segment, which might be a read error. The CDR3 loop spans 12 amino acids. Template switching supplied a universal primer site; unique molecular identifiers were carried on the cDNA. TCRdb called the 5' RACE reads again in MiXCR, with one record for every CDR3 protein. This table holds over 550,000 distinct CDR3 sequences, 7% to 7.5% found once. This sample was shared with a second study, whose subject was yellow fever vaccine responses in identical twins.

This clonotype was sampled from a woman aged 18-29 years in good health. Input material: PBMCs. V gene TRBV12-3 or TRBV12-4 combines with J gene TRBJ2-1, with TRBD2 identical over 9 bases. CDR3 in amino acids: CASSGLAGAPEF. The DNA for the CDR3 is TGTGCCAGCAGTGGATTAGCGGGAGCCCCTGAGTTC.